The present T cell receptor beta chain was sequenced within a study of patients and donors after allogeneic stem cell transplantation. Deletions cut 4 bases from V and 7 bases from J, with 12 bases between. Germline assignment: CDR1 SGHRS and CDR2 YFSETQ. The CDR3 contains 14 residues. Each CDR3 protein is one row after TCRdb ran MiXCR on the RT-PCR reads. The sample lists under 200,000 distinct CDR3 sequences; roughly 31% were seen once. The receptor was isolated from a human donor who was either an allogeneic HSCT recipient or a stem cell or donor lymphocyte infusion donor (not recorded which). It is not recorded whose cells these are; they may come from a transplant donor. V is TRBV5-1 and J is TRBJ1-6; D is unresolved. Sequencing was performed on blood, either unsorted or a sorted T cell fraction (not recorded which). Written as DNA, the CDR3 is TGCGCCAGCAGCGCCGGCGACTGGAATTCACCCCTCCACTTT. Residues: CASSAGDWNSPLHF.